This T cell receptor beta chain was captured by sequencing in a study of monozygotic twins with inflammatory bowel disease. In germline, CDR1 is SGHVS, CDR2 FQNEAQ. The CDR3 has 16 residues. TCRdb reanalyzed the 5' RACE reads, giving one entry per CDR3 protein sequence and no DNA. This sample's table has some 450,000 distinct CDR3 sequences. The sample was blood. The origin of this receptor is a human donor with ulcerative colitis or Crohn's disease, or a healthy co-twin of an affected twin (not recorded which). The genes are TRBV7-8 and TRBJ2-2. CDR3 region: CASSQRSLSNTGELFF.